This TCR beta chain was captured in a study of T cell responses to AZD1222 COVID-19 vaccine. Whole-study results and caveats: Unmutated variant regions reportedly attract nearly half of all spike-specific TCRs. Clonal diversity may have been underestimated in mostly white British donors. Repertoires were sampled only after the peak T cell response.

On this clone itself: Its antigen is as yet unknown.

The table came from immunoSEQ multiplex PCR; TCRdb's copy has only in-frame clones and leaves some out. This sample has under 75,000 clones, with approximately 81% found just once. V lost 0 bases and J 5 bases, leaving 5 bases between the germline ends. Germline CDR1 is SGDLS and CDR2 is YYNGEE. The CDR3 spans 13 residues. The chain joins TRBV9 to TRBJ2-2; no clear D. The receptor was isolated from an adult in good health. The material sequenced was peripheral blood, taken on day 0 of AZD1222 vaccination. The CDR3 sequence: CASSVALTGELFF. Here the CDR3 DNA reads TGTGCCAGCAGCGTAGCTCTTACCGGGGAGCTGTTTTTT.